This TCR beta chain was found in a study of blood T cell repertoires in COVID-19. About the research overall: Acute and convalescent COVID-19 samples came from the United States, Italy and Spain. PBMCs, B-cell-depleted T cells, or T cells provided the cDNA or gDNA that made up the material.

This clone was recorded once. The CDR3 has 13 residues. Trimming took off 4 bases at V and 4 bases at J, with 11 bases between the two ends. The germline V gene encodes CDR1 SGHKS and CDR2 YYEKEE (reference sequence). Authors' data handling: Counts of nucleated cells, estimated from reference gene primer amplification, were obtained. The repertoire was sequenced with immunoSEQ multiplex PCR; TCRdb's copy has only in-frame clones and lacks some. For V, J and clone size, that table is used; D and trimming come from the DNA. The data hold around 90,000 clones, with about 86% observed a single time. Sequenced material: peripheral blood. This TCR derives from a man in his fifties with COVID-19, enrolled during active disease. This chain links TRBV5-5 with TRBJ1-2, with D hard to call. DNA for the CDR3: TGTGCCAGCAGCGAGGGCTCGGGCTATGGCTACACCTTC. It encodes CASSEGSGYGYTF.